Sequencing of this T cell receptor (beta chain) was carried out in a study of shared clonotypes between healthy human individuals (dated by TCRdb to the early 2020s). General notes on the study: A couple of women and a few men aged 18 to 49 years were included in the cohort. Per donor, three plates each were used for CD4 naive and CD4 memory, two for CD8 naive, and one for CD8 memory. The study deeply sequenced blood TCR repertoires of about 5 healthy adults to estimate repertoire size and the extent of clonotype sharing between individuals. Different laboratories and diverse techniques were used to prepare libraries and sequence TCR repertoires, to increase sequencing depth and limit assay-specific biases. Between about 0.94 and 10 billion PBMCs per donor were obtained by leukapheresis. Broader findings and caveats from the paper: Only blood was sampled, and tissue TCR repertoires likely differ from those in blood. Pairwise subsampling led to the expectation that sequencing depth would affect the degree of clonotype sharing among donors. Estimated clonotype richness was generally larger for naive than for memory subsets. Because the study included only a small number of donors, the genetic and exposure-history diversity represented was limited. Even with the large sequencing depth, rarefaction of the sorted-subset datasets indicated that sequencing was incomplete. Clonotypes shared by all four sorted-subset donors showed higher generation probabilities than non-shared clonotypes. Across a few donors, about 5% of naive CD4, roughly 3.4% of naive CD8, around 2.1% of memory CD4, and approximately 0.4% of memory CD8 clonotypes were shared.

Regarding this clone: Its antigen is unknown. No much larger clone exists at a distance of one base, and base qualities are not known.

Using the deep immunoSEQ assay, TCR CDR3 regions were amplified from genomic DNA by multiplex PCR. Extracted genomic DNA from each cell subset was spread evenly across all wells of several immunoSEQ 96-well plates, with each plate serving as a replicate. For sorted subsets, around 200 ng genomic DNA, equal to 30,000 or so T cell genomes, was loaded into each replicate PCR. The purified libraries were quantified using a Qubit 3.0 fluorometer, sized with a Bioanalyzer 2100, and then quantified again using the KAPA Library Quantification kit. A separate single-read 150-cycle Illumina NextSeq 550 flow cell was used to sequence each immunoSEQ 96-well plate. From the authors' description of their analysis: Because the immunoSEQ output held only junctional sequences and lacked quality scores, the filtering could not match the filtering applied to full-length reads. Sequences were annotated with PyIR, a Python wrapper for IgBLAST v1.9, and V/J genes and CDR3 were assigned using IMGT germline references. Reads were removed for weak V/J assignments (E-value above 1e-6), missing CDR3, stop codons, out-of-frame junctions, or ambiguous translated residues. V3J clonotypes were defined as sequences sharing the same inferred V gene, J gene, and CDR3 amino acid sequence. Percentage overlap between repertoires was calculated by dividing the number of shared unique clonotypes by the size of the smaller repertoire. RTK rarefaction, the Chao1 estimator, and Recon v2.1 estimates of unobserved clonotypes were used to assess repertoire richness. Generation probabilities for all TCRbeta clonotypes obtained by the gDNA method from a handful of donors were computed using OLGA. TCRdb took over this immuneACCESS table, retaining in-frame rearrangements with V and J assigned. Such tables are incomplete; in checked studies, under half of the missing clones stem from an unresolved V gene, and the remainder is unexplained. V, J and clone size are those of that table, while D and trimming were read from the DNA. The sample contains roughly 2.2 million clones, 80% to 95% of them found a single time. The ten largest clones capture 0.39% of the sample.

Trimming takes 5 bases from V and 3 bases from J, and the germline ends sit 11 bases apart. CDR1 MNHEY and CDR2 SVGAGI were looked up in the germline V gene. The CDR3 sequence holds 14 residues, the cysteine and phenylalanine included. The read is trimmed to its CDR3 DNA, 42 bases read in frame from base 1. Healthy HIV-negative adults with no recently reported acute infections or vaccinations were included as donors. Every donor was a Caucasian adult residing in Nashville, Tennessee, USA. CD4+ T cells were enriched by magnetic negative selection, after which naive cells were positively selected on CD45RA and the negative fraction was taken as the memory subset. Blood was obtained by leukapheresis, after which PBMCs were separated by Ficoll-Histopaque density gradient centrifugation and cryopreserved in liquid nitrogen vapor phase. Purity and quantity of every magnetically sorted T cell population were checked by analytical flow cytometry. Genomic DNA was isolated from each sorted fraction and quantified by UV absorbance on a Nanodrop 2000c.

Sequenced: naive CD4+ T cells from PBMCs. The sample's cell subset or site label, in plain terms: CD45RA+ positively selected. The sequence derives from a man between 18 and 35 years old in good health. Some clones in this sample may be carry-over from other donors' samples. The chain was built from TRBV6-5 and TRBJ1-5, with an unclear D gene assignment. The CDR3 protein sequence reads: CASSPARDNQPQHF. The DNA reads TGTGCCAGCAGTCCCGCACGCGACAATCAGCCCCAGCATTTT.